The present entry profiles one T cell receptor (beta chain) with its context. The trim removed 7 bases at V and 9 bases at J, leaving 12 bases unmatched. Germline loops: CDR1 MNHEY, CDR2 SMNVEV (reference sequence). The CDR3 loop spans 13 amino acids. This entry is derived from a study of blood T cell repertoires in COVID-19. Study background: From the United States, Italy and Spain came samples of acute and convalescent COVID-19. T cells, B-cell-depleted T cells, or PBMCs supplied cDNA or gDNA.

As handled by the study authors: Estimates of nucleated cell counts were drawn from the amplification of reference gene primers. Data came from immunoSEQ multiplex PCR; TCRdb stores just in-frame clones and leaves some out. The V and J calls and clone size come from that table; D and trimming were worked out from the DNA. The profile shows more than 150,000 clones, about four fifths of them singletons. Sequenced material: peripheral blood. The clonotype was recovered from a human donor in a cohort sampled during active COVID-19. The rearrangement joins TRBV27 to TRBJ2-7; the match to TRBD2 covers 7 bases. CDR3 DNA sequence: TGTGCCAGCATTATAGGACTAGGCCCGGCGCAGTACTTC. Its translation: CASIIGLGPAQYF.